Listed here is a single T cell receptor beta chain. The target antigen is unknown. The sample is drawn from a study of response to subunit inactivated influenza vaccine. Broader study findings: Each seasonal flu vaccination may recruit only limited new T cells, authors suggested.

The CDR3 loop spans 13 amino acids. V was trimmed by 2 bases and J by 0 bases, leaving 4 bases between them. In germline, CDR1 is SGDLS, CDR2 YYNGEE. TCRdb itself ran the RT-PCR reads through MiXCR, one entry per CDR3 protein. The data contain about 650,000 distinct CDR3 sequences, around a sixth of them singletons. The TCR comes from a man aged 50 to 60 who received an inactivated influenza vaccine. The material was PBMCs from blood, obtained roughly 12 days after vaccination. This chain connects TRBV9 to TRBJ2-3; no clear D gene. CDR3 sequence reads: CASSVSSTDTQYF. CDR3 nucleotides: TGTGCCAGCAGCGTGTCAAGCACAGATACGCAGTATTTT.